Each of the 28 T cell receptor beta chains below was sequenced from the same sample in a study of Graves' ophthalmopathy and Graves' hyperthyroidism. RNA transcripts were the source from which TCR beta CDR3 regions were amplified. RT-PCR in the first round used HTBI primers; a second-round multiplex PCR followed. MiXCR was run by TCRdb on the multiplex PCR reads, yielding one entry per CDR3 protein. The sample contains about 380,000 distinct CDR3 sequences, 15% of which appear only once. The material sequenced was peripheral blood. Receptors were obtained from a woman in her late teens or twenties with stable Graves' hyperthyroidism.

This chain uses TRBV5-1 with TRBJ2-7; 8 nucleotides line up with TRBD1. V was pared by 7 bases and J by 5 bases, with 8 bases of the junction left unmatched. CDR1 and CDR2 (germline): SGHRS, YFSETQ. CDR3 length equals 13 residues. CDR3 in DNA: TGCGCCAGCGGACCGGACAGGGCCCACGAGCAGTACTTC. Translation gives CASGPDRAHEQYF.

Many counts were recorded for this clonotype. The V call is TRBV6-5, the J call TRBJ2-7; maybe TRBD1 (6 bases). Germline V gene lookup returns CDR1 MNHEY and CDR2 SVGAGI. This CDR3 has 12 residues. V was shortened by 8 bases and J by 4 bases, with 12 bases between the two germline ends. As DNA, the CDR3 is TGTGCCAGCGGGACAACTCGGTACGAGCAGTACTTC. Translated: CASGTTRYEQYF.

The rearrangement links TRBV15 to TRBJ2-5; no clear D. Germline lookup yields CDR1 LNHNV and CDR2 YYDKDF (reference sequence). The V end was cut by 0 bases, the J end by 7 bases, with 15 bases between. The length of the CDR3 is 15 residues. The CDR3 sequence: CATSRDFEGIATQYF. CDR3 DNA: TGTGCCACCAGCAGAGATTTCGAAGGGATCGCGACCCAGTACTTC.

The chain uses TRBV6-1 and TRBJ1-5; no firm D call. The germline gives CDR1 MNHNS, CDR2 SASEGT. Trimming pared 0 bases from V and 2 bases from J, leaving 11 bases between. This CDR3 has 16 amino acids. DNA of the CDR3: TGTGCCAGCAGTGAAGCGATACCCTGGGGCAATCAGCCCCAGCATTTT. It is translated as CASSEAIPWGNQPQHF.

This clonotype was counted ten times or more. V is TRBV19 and J is TRBJ1-2, with a weak D call TRBD1 (6 bases). Germline assignment: CDR1 LNHDA and CDR2 SQIVND (reference sequence). The CDR3 totals 15 residues. Trimming took 5 bases from V and 2 from J, leaving 15 bases between them. The CDR3, as DNA: TGTGCCAGTAGTCTGGACAGCCGGCGAAACTATGGCTACACCTTC. It translates to CASSLDSRRNYGYTF.

This clonotype has a handful of counts. The gene calls are TRBV6-1 and TRBJ1-3; D gene uncertain. The CDR3 extends over 15 amino acids. V was pared by 4 bases and J by 4 bases, with 14 bases between. Germline-derived CDR1 and CDR2 are MNHNS and SASEGT. In DNA, the CDR3 is TGTGCCAGCAGTGTTGGGGTCTCGTCCGGAAACACCATATATTTT. The encoded protein is CASSVGVSSGNTIYF.

This clonotype was recorded many times. This rearrangement joins TRBV15 to TRBJ1-1; no clear D gene. With 3 bases removed from V and 8 bases from J, the gap between germline ends came to 13 bases. This CDR3 region has 13 residues. Germline V gene sequence: CDR1 LNHNV, CDR2 YYDKDF (reference sequence). The DNA of the CDR3 is TGTGCCACCAGCAGTGATCTCACAGAGGAAGCTTTCTTT. It encodes CATSSDLTEEAFF. The variable domain in full, with the rest retrieved from reference TRBV15 and TRBJ1-1, is DAMVIQNPRYQVTQFGKPVTLSCSQTLNHNVMYWYQQKSSQAPKLLFHYYDKDFNNEADTPDNFQSRRPNTSFCFLDIRSPGLGDTAMYLCATSSDLTEEAFFGQGTRLTVV.

The gene calls are TRBV28 and TRBJ1-5, with a weak D call TRBD1 (6 bases). This CDR3 has 16 residues. With 8 bases removed from V and 4 bases from J, the gap between germline ends came to 21 bases. Per the germline V gene, CDR1 is MDHEN and CDR2 is SYDVKM. CDR3 residues: CASRPVAGASNQPQHF. The CDR3 coding sequence is TGTGCCAGCCGGCCGGTCGCGGGGGCGAGTAATCAGCCCCAGCATTTT.

This clonotype was recorded many times. The chain is built from TRBV6-2 or TRBV6-3 and TRBJ1-1, with 9 positions matching TRBD1. The V and J ends lost 0 bases and 3 bases, in that order; junction bases with no gene match: 11. The germline V gene encodes CDR1 MNHEY and CDR2 SVGEGT. This CDR3 is 18 amino acids long. The CDR3 bases are TGTGCCAGCAGTTACTCGTACAGGGGGCCGGTTCCCCACACTGAAGCTTTCTTT. Translated: CASSYSYRGPVPHTEAFF.

This clonotype was counted at least ten times. The chain has TRBV6-1 and TRBJ1-5; D is possibly TRBD1 (5 bases). Germline loops: CDR1 MNHNS, CDR2 SASEGT. CDR3 length equals 15 residues. Trimming took off 3 bases at V and 0 bases at J, with 9 bases between the two ends. CDR3 bases: TGTGCCAGCAGTGAGGGGCAGCATAGCAATCAGCCCCAGCATTTT. Translation gives CASSEGQHSNQPQHF.

This clonotype was picked up a small number of times. V is TRBV12-3 or TRBV12-4 and J is TRBJ1-2; D gene uncertain. V lost 4 bases, J lost 4 bases, and 22 bases lay in between. This CDR3 is built from 17 residues. For the CDR3, the DNA is TGTGCCAGCAGTTACTTTGGTACAGCCGGCCATAGCTATGGCTACACCTTC. Residues: CASSYFGTAGHSYGYTF.

CDR3 protein: CASSEHRDREAEAFF. CDR3 in DNA: TGTGCCAGCAGTGAACATAGAGACAGGGAGGCTGAAGCTTTCTTT. V and J are TRBV6-1 and TRBJ1-1; 7 nucleotides match TRBD1. V was clipped by 2 bases and J by 6 bases; unmatched bases: 9. CDR3 length equals 15 residues. Germline V gives CDR1 MNHNS, CDR2 SASEGT.

This clonotype was counted a few times. This rearrangement joins TRBV11-3 to TRBJ2-2; D assignment may be TRBD1 or TRBD2 (5 bases each). Germline values: CDR1 SGHNT, CDR2 YENEEA. V was cut by 3 bases and J by 7 bases, with 15 bases left in between. CDR3 length equals 15 residues. For the CDR3, the DNA is TGTGCCAGCAGCTTGGGTCAGGGAGACGGCGGGGAGCTGTTTTTT. It is translated as CASSLGQGDGGELFF.

This clonotype has just a few counts. The chain joins TRBV6-5 to TRBJ1-1; D perhaps matches TRBD1 (6 bases). Germline V gene sequence: CDR1 MNHEY, CDR2 SVGAGI. The length of the CDR3 is 15 residues. V lost 2 bases, J lost 4 bases, and 14 bases lay in between. The CDR3 region is CASSYAGAPSTEAFF. The CDR3 DNA reads as TGTGCCAGCAGTTACGCAGGGGCACCCAGCACTGAAGCTTTCTTT.

This clonotype was picked up many times. The chain recombines TRBV4-1 with TRBJ1-2; D gene ambiguous. V gave up 1 base and J gave up 2 bases, with 14 bases separating them. The germline gives CDR1 MGHRA, CDR2 YSYEKL. The CDR3 totals 16 residues. CDR3 nucleotides: TGCGCCAGCAGCCAAGTCTTCTTTTGGACCAACTATGGCTACACCTTC. Protein: CASSQVFFWTNYGYTF.

The table lists this clonotype with many counts. The J gene is TRBJ1-2, the V gene TRBV5-1; possible D gene TRBD1, 5 bases. The germline gives CDR1 SGHRS, CDR2 YFSETQ. The CDR3 extends over 13 amino acids. Trimming took 4 bases from V and 8 from J, leaving 15 bases between them. This CDR3 is CASSRDRISGYTF. In nucleotides, the CDR3 is TGCGCCAGCAGCCGGGACCGGATAAGCGGCTACACCTTC.

The table lists this clonotype with many counts. The chain is built from TRBV11-2 and TRBJ2-7; maybe TRBD2 (6 bases). The germline gives CDR1 SGHAT, CDR2 FQNNGV. The CDR3 sequence is 13 residues long. V was shortened by 5 bases and J by 5 bases, with 13 bases between the two germline ends. The CDR3 loop reads CASSMDYPNEQYF. In DNA, the CDR3 is TGTGCCAGCAGCATGGACTACCCTAACGAGCAGTACTTC.

Points on this clonotype: Just one base apart from a much larger clone, this may be a read error. V and J are TRBV11-2 and TRBJ2-7, with 9 bases matching TRBD1. The germline V gene encodes CDR1 SGHAT and CDR2 FQNNGV. The CDR3 is 15 amino acids. V was clipped by 6 bases and J by 2 bases; unmatched bases: 8. CDR3 bases: TGTGCCAGCAGTGGGACAGGGTCGGGGACCTACGAGCAGTACGTC. Its translation is CASSGTGSGTYEQYV.

This clonotype was seen repeatedly, ten times or more. The CDR3 coding sequence is TGTGCCAGCAGCTTACGGGGACCGAACACTGAAGCTTTCTTT. Amino acid sequence: CASSLRGPNTEAFF. V usage is TRBV11-2 and J usage is TRBJ1-1; D is possibly TRBD1 (5 bases). V was trimmed by 2 bases and J by 1 base, leaving 8 bases between them. The germline gives CDR1 SGHAT, CDR2 FQNNGV. The CDR3 has 14 residues.

This chain uses TRBV3-1 with TRBJ2-2, with D possibly TRBD2 on 5 matching bases. This CDR3 comprises 13 residues. Trimming took off 2 bases at V and 6 bases at J, with 7 bases between the two ends. Per germline, CDR1 LGHDT and CDR2 YNNKEL (reference sequence). DNA for the CDR3: TGTGCCAGCAGCCAAAGCGGCGCCGGGGAGCTGTTTTTT. This codes for CASSQSGAGELFF.

This clonotype turned up a few times. The chain is built from TRBV18 and TRBJ2-7, with 8 positions matching TRBD1. Germline V gene data show CDR1 as KGHSH and CDR2 as LQKENI. The CDR3 is 16 amino acids. The J segment lost 5 bases and the V segment lost 2 bases, leaving 11 bases of the junction unmatched. The CDR3 region is CASSPVLETGVNEQYF. DNA for the CDR3: TGTGCCAGCTCACCAGTGCTCGAGACAGGGGTTAACGAGCAGTACTTC.

This clonotype has a count of ten or more. The chain employs TRBV19 and TRBJ2-5; 8 nucleotides align to TRBD2. Germline V gene lookup returns CDR1 LNHDA and CDR2 SQIVND (reference sequence). This CDR3 has 14 amino acids. The V segment lost 0 bases and the J segment 4 bases; nucleotides outside the gene matches: 1. In DNA, the CDR3 is TGTGCCAGTAGTATAGAGGGACTAGGAGAGACCCAGTACTTC. Protein: CASSIEGLGETQYF.

This clonotype was counted at least ten times. V is TRBV11-2 and J is TRBJ2-7, with 8 positions matching TRBD1. J was trimmed by 2 bases and V by 5 bases; bases with no gene match: 8. Germline CDR1 SGHAT, CDR2 FQNNGV. This CDR3 contains 15 residues. The CDR3 reads CASSLGTGLPYEQYF. The CDR3 region has the DNA TGTGCCAGCAGCCTCGGGACAGGCTTGCCCTACGAGCAGTACTTC.

In its sample, this clonotype was seen many times. The V and J genes are TRBV25-1 and TRBJ1-2, with 9 bases that match TRBD1. The CDR3 spans 14 residues. Germline V CDR1 and CDR2: MGHDK, SYGVNS. V was pared by 6 bases and J by 2 bases, with 4 bases of the junction left unmatched. The CDR3 region is CASSKQGANYGYTF. The CDR3 DNA reads as TGTGCCAGCAGCAAACAGGGGGCGAACTATGGCTACACCTTC.

This clonotype was counted at least ten times. The chain employs TRBV11-3 and TRBJ2-7; no reliable D call. The V and J ends lost 1 base and 7 bases respectively, with 8 bases between them. The CDR3 is made up of 12 amino acids. Germline V gene lookup returns CDR1 SGHNT and CDR2 YENEEA. DNA for the CDR3: TGTGCCAGCAGCTTAGGCCACCAAGAGCAGTACTTC. It encodes CASSLGHQEQYF.

This chain joins TRBV4-2 and TRBJ1-2, with TRBD1 matching over 8 bases. The CDR3 spans 17 residues. The trim removed 5 bases at V and 0 bases at J, leaving 11 bases unmatched. Germline CDR1 and CDR2: LGHNA and YNFKEQ. The CDR3 reads CASSVGTGASANYGYTF. In DNA form, the CDR3 reads TGTGCCAGCAGCGTCGGGACAGGCGCATCCGCTAACTATGGCTACACCTTC.

This clonotype was found many times. CDR3 sequence reads: CAISDHSYGYTF. In nucleotides, the CDR3 is TGTGCCATCAGTGACCACAGCTATGGCTACACCTTC. This rearrangement joins TRBV10-3 to TRBJ1-2; D gene ambiguous. The germline V gene encodes CDR1 ENHRY and CDR2 SYGVKD. The CDR3 has 12 residues. V was cut by 3 bases and J by 4 bases, with 6 bases left in between.

A note on this clonotype: This may arise from a read error, as a much more abundant clone is one base away. This sequence joins TRBV6-5 and TRBJ1-2, with D unclear. Germline V gene sequence: CDR1 MNHEY, CDR2 SVGAGI. The CDR3 sequence is 13 residues long. The ends were cut back, 3 bases at V and 8 bases at J, with 13 bases in the middle. The chain's CDR3 is CASSYDGMDGYTF. In DNA form, the CDR3 reads TGTGCCAGCAGTTATGACGGAATGGACGGCTACACCTTC.